This TCR beta chain was found in a study of cytomegalovirus exposure and HLA in healthy donors. PCR employed 60 Vbeta and 13 Jbeta primers. Repertoires were generated with immunoSEQ multiplex PCR, while TCRdb's copy carries only in-frame clones and drops some. The repertoire consists of approximately 190,000 clones, with roughly 73% occurring once and the leading ten covering 1.5% to 2%. The CDR3 has 16 amino acids. Trimming took 6 bases from V and 3 from J, leaving 21 bases between them. CDR1 MNHEY and CDR2 SMNVEV come from the germline V gene (reference sequence). About this clone: The antigen is unknown.

Regarding the study as a whole: TCR association rates varied by HLA locus in a later analysis, with DRB1 highest and HLA-C lowest. Upon later analysis, HLA-associated TCR beta chains proved more clonally expanded than other, equally common chains.

J is TRBJ2-7 and V is TRBV27; D may be TRBD1 (5 bases). This TCR was recovered from a woman aged 25 to 39 in good health and CMV-seronegative. The material sequenced was PBMCs. CDR3 DNA: TGTGCCAGCAGACCTGCGGCAGGGTCCCCCCTCTACGAGCAGTACTTC. Protein product: CASRPAAGSPLYEQYF.